This note documents a single TCR beta chain sequence. The sample is drawn from a study of blood T cell repertoires in COVID-19. Study details: Samples taken during acute and convalescent COVID-19 were collected in the United States, Italy and Spain. Nucleic acid was either cDNA or gDNA, and it came from T cells, B-cell-depleted T cells, or PBMCs.

Living in about 25 US areas, the participants were between 18 and 89 years of age. Cohort placement rested on clinical history that participants reported themselves. The table came from immunoSEQ multiplex PCR; TCRdb's copy has only in-frame clones and leaves some out. Of roughly 200,000 clones in the sample, roughly 89% were seen once. The germline CDR1 and CDR2 sequences are MNHEY and SVGAGI. Deletions cut 5 bases from V and 5 bases from J, with 9 bases between. This CDR3 is built from 12 residues. The sample taken for sequencing was PBMCs or T cells enriched from blood (not recorded which). The chain recombines TRBV6-5 with TRBJ1-2; D is possibly TRBD1 (6 bases). This sequence was found in a woman in her thirties or forties with acute COVID-19. The chain's CDR3 is CASSPTGYGYTF. The DNA of the CDR3 is TGTGCCAGCAGTCCTACAGGGTATGGCTACACCTTC.